The next 21 T cell receptor beta chains were all read from a single sample in a study of blood T cell repertoires in COVID-19. Sequencing was performed with immunoSEQ multiplex PCR; in TCRdb, only in-frame clones are kept and a portion is missing. The data show fewer than 400,000 clones, 90% seen once. The material sequenced was PBMCs or T cells enriched from blood (not recorded which). These receptors were taken from a young woman who had been exposed to COVID-19.

The chain combines TRBV10-2 with TRBJ2-7; 7 bases match TRBD2. This CDR3 contains 13 residues. CDR1 and CDR2 (germline): WSHSY, SAAADI. V lost 6 bases, J lost 4 bases, and 6 bases stayed unmatched. CDR3 amino acids: CASRAGTTYEQYF. DNA for the CDR3: TGCGCCAGCAGAGCCGGGACTACATACGAGCAGTACTTC.

The J gene is TRBJ1-2, the V gene TRBV27; tentatively, D is TRBD1 (6 bases). The CDR3 is made up of 14 amino acids. V was pared by 2 bases and J by 8 bases, with 15 bases between. Germline lookup yields CDR1 MNHEY and CDR2 SMNVEV (reference sequence). The CDR3 reads CASSLLPGQWGYTF. The CDR3 coding sequence is TGTGCCAGCAGTTTACTGCCGGGACAATGGGGCTACACCTTC.

The chain recombines TRBV5-4 with TRBJ2-1, with 10 bases aligning to TRBD2. CDR3 length: 19 residues. Germline CDR1 SGHNT, CDR2 YYREEE (reference sequence). Germline trimming cut 4 bases from V and 0 bases from J; bases unmatched to any gene: 13. The CDR3 reads CASSPRSSGGPGSYNEQFF. As DNA, the CDR3 is TGTGCCAGCAGCCCGAGATCTAGCGGGGGCCCAGGCTCCTACAATGAGCAGTTCTTC.

The CDR3 region is CASSSNGGGKLFF. The CDR3 coding sequence is TGTGCCAGCAGCTCGAATGGGGGAGGGAAACTGTTTTTT. The chain has TRBV7-9 and TRBJ1-4; the D gene is possibly TRBD1 (5 bases). Germline loops: CDR1 SEHNR, CDR2 FQNEAQ (reference sequence). Trimming cost V 4 bases and J 11 bases, with 14 bases left between them. CDR3 length equals 13 residues.

The rearrangement links TRBV6-1 to TRBJ2-4, with D tentatively TRBD2 (6 bases). From germline, CDR1 is MNHNS and CDR2 SASEGT. CDR3 length: 18 residues. V was cut by 2 bases and J by 0 bases, with 17 bases left in between. For the CDR3, the DNA is TGTGCCAGCAGTGAAACGCTAGTGAGGGGACTAGCCAAAAACATTCAGTACTTC. It yields the protein CASSETLVRGLAKNIQYF.

The V gene is TRBV12-3 or TRBV12-4, the J gene TRBJ2-5, with D hard to call. V was trimmed by 2 bases and J by 4 bases, leaving 5 bases between them. This CDR3 contains 12 residues. The CDR3 DNA reads TGTGCCAGCAGTTTATCGGGAGAGACCCAGTACTTC. Translation gives CASSLSGETQYF.

The V call is TRBV7-8, the J call TRBJ2-3, with TRBD2 matching 8 bases. This CDR3 region has 16 residues. Germline assignment: CDR1 SGHVS and CDR2 FQNEAQ. With V trimmed by 1 base and J by 5 bases, 8 bases remained unmatched. The CDR3 loop is CASSLGSGGGLDTQYF. DNA of the CDR3: TGTGCCAGCAGCTTAGGCAGTGGCGGGGGGCTAGATACGCAGTATTTT.

The V and J genes are TRBV4-1 and TRBJ1-6; 7 nucleotides match TRBD1. The germline gives CDR1 MGHRA, CDR2 YSYEKL. The length of the CDR3 is 13 residues. With V trimmed by 6 bases and J by 8 bases, 4 bases remained unmatched. CDR3 amino acids: CASRGQVDSPLHF. The CDR3 region has the DNA TGCGCCAGCAGAGGACAGGTCGATTCACCCCTCCACTTT.

This CDR3 is CASSFESYPNTEAFF. CDR3 DNA: TGCGCCAGCAGCTTTGAGTCGTACCCGAACACTGAAGCTTTCTTT. The chain links TRBV5-1 to TRBJ1-1; D is ambiguous. Germline lookup yields CDR1 SGHRS and CDR2 YFSETQ. V dropped 2 bases and J dropped 1 base, with 12 bases sitting between them. The CDR3 consists of 15 residues.

This clone appeared once. V usage is TRBV18 and J usage is TRBJ2-7; D is ambiguous. V lost 4 bases and J 5 bases, leaving 12 bases between the germline ends. This CDR3 spans 13 amino acids. CDR1 and CDR2 from the germline V gene are KGHSH and LQKENI. CDR3 amino acids: CASSLRSQDEQYF. The DNA for the CDR3 is TGTGCCAGCTCACTTCGGAGCCAAGACGAGCAGTACTTC.

The CDR3 sequence is CASSLVQGGTEAFF. The CDR3 DNA reads TGTGCCAGCAGCTTAGTCCAGGGGGGTACTGAAGCTTTCTTT. The chain is built from TRBV7-9 and TRBJ1-1, with TRBD1 identical over 7 bases. Trimming at V came to 1 base and at J to 5 bases, leaving 4 bases not matched to a gene. The germline gives CDR1 SEHNR, CDR2 FQNEAQ (reference sequence). CDR3 size: 14 residues.

V and J are TRBV2 and TRBJ2-1, with 12 bases that match TRBD2. V shed 6 bases and J 7 bases; nucleotides not matched to a gene: 10. The CDR3 loop spans 16 amino acids. The germline V gene encodes CDR1 SNHLY and CDR2 FYNNEI. CDR3 protein: CASSRLAGAGDNEQFF. The CDR3 coding sequence is TGTGCCAGCAGCCGACTAGCGGGGGCCGGGGATAATGAGCAGTTCTTC.

The chain recombines TRBV7-2 with TRBJ2-7; 11 bases align to TRBD1. The CDR3 has 16 amino acids. V dropped 1 base and J dropped 5; count of bases not matched to a gene: 7. Looked up from germline, CDR1 is SGHTA and CDR2 is FQGNSA. In DNA form, the CDR3 reads TGTGCCAGCAGCTTAGGGATCGGGACAGGGGGGAACGAGCAGTACTTC. It is translated as CASSLGIGTGGNEQYF. The complete variable domain, with remaining parts taken from reference TRBV7-2 and TRBJ2-7, reads GAGVSQSPSNKVTEKGKDVELRCDPISGHTALYWYRQSLGQGLEFLIYFQGNSAPDKSGLPSDRFSAERTGGSVSTLTIQRTQQEDSAVYLCASSLGIGTGGNEQYFGPGTRLTVT.

The chain links TRBV4-2 to TRBJ1-6; TRBD1 is a possible D gene (5 bases). The CDR3 loop spans 17 amino acids. V was shortened by 0 bases and J by 7 bases, with 16 bases between the two germline ends. Per germline, CDR1 LGHNA and CDR2 YNFKEQ. The CDR3: CASSQEGGGAKNSPLHF. CDR3 bases: TGTGCCAGCAGCCAAGAGGGCGGCGGGGCCAAGAATTCACCCCTCCACTTT.

For the CDR3, the DNA is TGTGCCATCAGTGAGGACAGGGGTGCTGGGGCCAACGTCCTGACTTTC. Amino acid sequence: CAISEDRGAGANVLTF. The V gene is TRBV10-3, the J gene TRBJ2-6; TRBD1 matches at 8 bases. Germline CDR1 is ENHRY and CDR2 is SYGVKD. J lost 2 bases, V lost 2 bases, and 2 bases had no gene match. The CDR3 is 16 residues long.

This clone was counted between two and nine times. The chain joins TRBV3-1 (or the pseudogene TRBV3-2) to TRBJ1-6; D gene ambiguous. The V end lost 4 bases, the J end lost 9 bases, and 19 bases lay between the germline ends. Germline-derived CDR1 and CDR2 are LGHDT and YNNKEL (reference sequence). The CDR3 is 16 amino acids. The CDR3 loop is CASSPLEQAGSSPLHF. For the CDR3, the DNA is TGTGCCAGCAGCCCCCTGGAGCAGGCCGGGAGTTCACCCCTCCACTTT.

The chain is built from TRBV5-6 and TRBJ1-2; 10 bases fit TRBD1. Germline CDR1 and CDR2: SGHDT and YYEEEE. The CDR3 contains 17 residues. With 4 bases clipped from V and 4 bases from J, the junction kept 13 bases outside the gene matches. The CDR3, as DNA: TGTGCCAGCAGCCCGGGACAGGGGCGCTCCACCGTCTATGGCTACACCTTC. Translated: CASSPGQGRSTVYGYTF. The full variable domain, rest sourced from reference TRBV5-6 and TRBJ1-2, is DAGVTQSPTHLIKTRGQQVTLRCSPKSGHDTVSWYQQALGQGPQFIFQYYEEEERQRGNFPDRFSGHQFPNYSSELNVNALLLGDSALYLCASSPGQGRSTVYGYTFGSGTRLTVV.

The chain uses TRBV5-6 and TRBJ2-3, with D maybe TRBD1 (6 bases). The V gene's germline CDR1 is SGHDT and CDR2 YYEEEE. The CDR3 is 16 amino acids. Deletions cut 4 bases from V and 3 bases from J, with 18 bases between. CDR3 sequence (DNA): TGTGCCAGCAGCCCTCAGGGGTGGGAACCAACAGATACGCAGTATTTT. Amino acids: CASSPQGWEPTDTQYF.

This clone is a singleton in its sample. V is TRBV4-2 and J is TRBJ1-2; 7 positions match TRBD1. V trimming: 1 base; J trimming: 7 bases; junction bases outside the gene matches: 9. The CDR3 is 15 amino acids. CDR1 and CDR2 (germline): LGHNA, YNFKEQ. CDR3 DNA: TGTGCCAGCAGCCAAGCCCGACAGGGAGGTCGTGGCTACACCTTC. Amino acids: CASSQARQGGRGYTF.

This sequence joins TRBV11-1 and TRBJ2-3; 10 nucleotides agree with TRBD2. Germline assignment: CDR1 SGHAT and CDR2 FQDESV (reference sequence). CDR3 size: 16 residues. V trimming: 0 bases; J trimming: 3 bases; junction bases outside the gene matches: 3. CDR3 bases: TGTGCCAGCAGCTTAGCCCCAGCGGGGGGGACAGATACGCAGTATTTT. Protein: CASSLAPAGGTDTQYF.

The chain couples TRBV7-9 to TRBJ1-5; perhaps TRBD1 as D (6 bases). Germline CDR1 SEHNR, CDR2 FQNEAQ (reference sequence). CDR3 length: 14 residues. Trimming left V 6 bases short and J 7 bases short, with 16 bases between. CDR3 residues: CASRAKGEFQPQHF. DNA of the CDR3: TGTGCCAGCAGAGCCAAGGGGGAATTCCAGCCCCAGCATTTT.